The 13 T cell receptor beta chains below were found in one sample sequenced in a study of response to subunit inactivated influenza vaccine. Each CDR3 protein gets one entry after TCRdb re-called the RT-PCR reads with MiXCR. The sample lists around 580,000 distinct CDR3 sequences; roughly 15% were seen once. Specimen: PBMCs from blood, collected about 12 days after vaccination. The origin of the receptors is a man aged 50 to 60 who received an inactivated influenza vaccine.

This chain connects TRBV11-2 to TRBJ2-3; 8 bases match TRBD2. With V trimmed by 5 bases and J by 10 bases, 17 bases remained unmatched. This CDR3 contains 16 residues. Per germline, CDR1 SGHAT and CDR2 FQNNGV. The CDR3 region has the DNA TGTGCCAGCAGCCCCACTGAGGGCCAGGGGACTAGATCGCAGTATTTT. Protein sequence: CASSPTEGQGTRSQYF. The entire variable domain, with the rest obtained from reference TRBV11-2 and TRBJ2-3, is as follows: EAGVAQSPRYKIIEKRQSVAFWCNPISGHATLYWYQQILGQGPKLLIQFQNNGVVDDSQLPKDRFSAERLKGVDSTLKIQPAKLEDSAVYLCASSPTEGQGTRSQYFGPGTRLTVL.

This clonotype appeared a few times. This chain connects TRBV7-2 to TRBJ1-6, with 7 nucleotides matching TRBD1. The CDR3 has 13 amino acids. Germline lookup yields CDR1 SGHTA and CDR2 FQGNSA. V gave up 6 bases and J gave up 14 bases; unmatched junction bases: 10. The CDR3 DNA sequence: TGTGCCAGCAGACAGGGGAGGGCCTCGACCCTCCACTTT. Amino acids: CASRQGRASTLHF.

CDR3: CASSLDVSGYTF. The CDR3 nucleotides read TGTGCCAGCAGCCTGGACGTCTCTGGCTACACCTTC. The chain couples TRBV6-2 or TRBV6-3 to TRBJ1-2; D gene unclear. In germline, CDR1 is MNHEY, CDR2 SVGEGT. The V end was cut by 6 bases, the J end by 7 bases, with 12 bases between. The CDR3 runs to 12 residues.

This clonotype was detected only a few times. The chain employs TRBV2 and TRBJ1-1; 7 bases fit TRBD1. The CDR3 spans 15 residues. Unmatched junction bases numbered 5, after V lost 4 bases and J lost 0 bases. Germline assignment: CDR1 SNHLY and CDR2 FYNNEI. The CDR3 nucleotides are TGTGCCAGCAGTGTATTGCAGGGGGTGAACACTGAAGCTTTCTTT. This encodes CASSVLQGVNTEAFF.

This clonotype was counted at least ten times. The junction does not match germline at one end; this may be a read error. V gene TRBV5-1 combines with J gene TRBJ2-3; a possible D gene is TRBD2 (6 bases). CDR1 SGHRS and CDR2 YFSETQ come from the germline V gene. The CDR3 runs to 14 residues. CDR3 in amino acids: CASSSGTSTDTQYF. CDR3 in DNA: TGTGCCAGCAGTTCCGGGACTAGCACAGATACGCAGTATTTT.

This rearrangement joins TRBV27 to TRBJ2-3, with TRBD2 matching 11 bases. Looked up from germline, CDR1 is MNHEY and CDR2 is SMNVEV (reference sequence). V dropped 6 bases and J dropped 3; count of bases not matched to a gene: 8. The CDR3 is 16 amino acids. The CDR3 nucleotides read TGTGCCAGCAGATATGCTGGGACTAGCGGAACAGATACGCAGTATTTT. It codes for CASRYAGTSGTDTQYF.

V is TRBV7-2 and J is TRBJ1-5; 11 nucleotides align to TRBD1. The CDR3 has 15 amino acids. Trimming took 5 bases from V and 6 from J; bases not matched to a gene: 6. Germline V gene data show CDR1 as SGHTA and CDR2 as FQGNSA. CDR3 in DNA: TGTGCCAGCAGCAAAGGACAGGGGGCATTTCAGCCCCAGCATTTT. Translation: CASSKGQGAFQPQHF.

This clonotype showed up just a few times. Mismatch with germline at one junction end may stem from a read error. The V call is TRBV5-1, the J call TRBJ2-2; D may be TRBD1 (5 bases). CDR1 is SGHRS and CDR2 is YFSETQ in the germline V gene. The CDR3 loop spans 15 amino acids. The CDR3 reads CASSPGQANAGELFF. CDR3 in DNA: TGCGCCAGCAGCCCCGGACAAGCGAACGCCGGGGAGCTGTTTTTT. The entire variable domain, with the rest obtained from reference TRBV5-1 and TRBJ2-2, is as follows: KAGVTQTPRYLIKTRGQQVTLSCSPISGHRSVSWYQQTPGQGLQFLFEYFSETQRNKGNFPGRFSGRQFSNSRSEMNVSTLELGDSALYLCASSPGQANAGELFFGEGSRLTVL.

This clonotype was observed a few times. The V and J genes are TRBV4-1 and TRBJ2-3, with TRBD2 matching 11 bases. J was trimmed by 14 bases and V by 1 base; bases with no gene match: 17. Germline lookup yields CDR1 MGHRA and CDR2 YSYEKL. This CDR3 is 17 amino acids long. Here the CDR3 DNA reads TGCGCCAGCAGCCAAGGAATTTTTGGGACTAGCGGCCTCCGGCTGTATTTT. This translates into CASSQGIFGTSGLRLYF.

V and J are TRBV13 and TRBJ2-5, with D possibly being TRBD1 (7 bases). V lost 4 bases and J lost 4, with 16 bases in between. Germline V lookup: CDR1 PRHDT, CDR2 FYEKMQ (reference sequence). The CDR3 sequence is 15 residues long. CDR3 DNA sequence: TGTGCCAGCAGCTCCGGTGCCAGGGGGGCAGAGACCCAGTACTTC. Amino acids: CASSSGARGAETQYF.

The chain has TRBV11-2 and TRBJ2-3, with 10 bases lining up with TRBD2. After removal of 5 bases from V and 4 bases from J, the junction contained 9 bases not matched to a gene. CDR3 length: 16 residues. From germline, CDR1 is SGHAT and CDR2 FQNNGV. The CDR3 spells CASSPTASGGADTQYF. Written as DNA, the CDR3 is TGTGCCAGCAGCCCTACCGCTAGCGGGGGAGCAGATACGCAGTATTTT.

V gene TRBV20-1 combines with J gene TRBJ2-7, with D unresolved. The CDR3 contains 12 residues. In germline, CDR1 is DFQATT, CDR2 SNEGSKA (reference sequence). V lost 2 bases to trimming and J lost 6 bases, with 11 bases between them. The CDR3 reads CSARPAGPEQYF. The CDR3 DNA reads TGCAGTGCTAGACCCGCTGGTCCCGAGCAGTACTTC.

The chain couples TRBV4-3 to TRBJ2-3; 11 bases align to TRBD1. CDR3 size: 17 residues. Germline-derived CDR1 and CDR2 are LGHNA and YSLEER. V shed 1 base, J shed 6 bases, and the junction held 9 bases outside the gene matches. The CDR3 region has the DNA TGCGCCAGCAGCCAAGGGACAGGGGGCGCGGGGTTCGATACGCAGTATTTT. Its protein product is CASSQGTGGAGFDTQYF.